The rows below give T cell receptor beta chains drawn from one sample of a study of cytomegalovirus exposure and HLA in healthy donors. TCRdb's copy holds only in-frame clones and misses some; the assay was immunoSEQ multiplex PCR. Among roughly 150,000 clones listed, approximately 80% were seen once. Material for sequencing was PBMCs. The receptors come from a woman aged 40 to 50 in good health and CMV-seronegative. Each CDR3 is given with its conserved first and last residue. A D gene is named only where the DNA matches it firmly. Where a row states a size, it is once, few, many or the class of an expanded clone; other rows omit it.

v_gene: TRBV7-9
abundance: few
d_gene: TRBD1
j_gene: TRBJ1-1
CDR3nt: TGTGCCAGCAGCTTTTACCCCCTTACAGGGGGGAAAACCCCCACTGAAGCTTTCTTT
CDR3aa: CASSFYPLTGGKTPTEAFF

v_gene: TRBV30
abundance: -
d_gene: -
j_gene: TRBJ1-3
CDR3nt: TGTGCCTGGAGTGTACCTCTCACATACTCTGGAAACACCATATATTTT
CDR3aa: CAWSVPLTYSGNTIYF

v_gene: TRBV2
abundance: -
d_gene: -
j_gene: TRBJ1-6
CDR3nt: TGTGCCAGCAACTTCAACAGGGAATCACCCCTCCACTTT
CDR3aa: CASNFNRESPLHF

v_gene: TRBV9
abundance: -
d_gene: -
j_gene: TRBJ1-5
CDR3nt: TGTGCCAGCAGCCCCAGGGTAAGGAGACTTTACAATCAGCCCCAGCATTTT
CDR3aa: CASSPRVRRLYNQPQHF

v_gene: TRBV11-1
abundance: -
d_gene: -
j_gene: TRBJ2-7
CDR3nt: TGTGCCAGCAGCTTACAATCGGACAGCTCCTACGAGCAGTACTTC
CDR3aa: CASSLQSDSSYEQYF

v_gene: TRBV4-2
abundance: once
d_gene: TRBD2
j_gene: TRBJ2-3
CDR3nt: TGTGCCAGCAGCCAAGTACTGACTAGCGGGGGGATTACTAGCACAGATACGCAGTATTTT
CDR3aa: CASSQVLTSGGITSTDTQYF

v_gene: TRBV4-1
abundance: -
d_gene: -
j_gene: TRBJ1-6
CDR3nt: TGCGCCAGCAGCCTCAGAGAGGATTCACCCCTCCACTTT
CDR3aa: CASSLREDSPLHF

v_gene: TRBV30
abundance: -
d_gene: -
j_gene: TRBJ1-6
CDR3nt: TGTGCCTGGAATCCAGGGGTCGAATCACCCCTCCACTTT
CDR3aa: CAWNPGVESPLHF

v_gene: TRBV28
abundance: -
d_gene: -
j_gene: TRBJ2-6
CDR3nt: TGTGCCAGCAGTTTAGTAGCGACTGGGGCCAACGTCCTGACTTTC
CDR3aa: CASSLVATGANVLTF

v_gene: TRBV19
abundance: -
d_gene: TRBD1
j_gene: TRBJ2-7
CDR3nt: TGTGCCAGTCAGGACAGGGCCAGCTCCTACGAGCAGTACTTC
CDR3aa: CASQDRASSYEQYF

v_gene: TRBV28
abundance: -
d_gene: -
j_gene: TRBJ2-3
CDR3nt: TGTGCCAGCAGTTTTTTCCGCCGCACAGAAACGCAGTATTTT
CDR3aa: CASSFFRRTETQYF

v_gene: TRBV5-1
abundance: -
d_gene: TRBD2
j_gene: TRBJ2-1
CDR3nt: TGCGCCAGCAGGACTAGCGGTCCGGAGGATGAGCAGTTCTTC
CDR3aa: CASRTSGPEDEQFF

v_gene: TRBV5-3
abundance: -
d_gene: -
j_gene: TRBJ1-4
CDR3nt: TGTGCCAGAAGCATCAACAGTTTCAATGAAAAACTGTTTTTT
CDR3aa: CARSINSFNEKLFF

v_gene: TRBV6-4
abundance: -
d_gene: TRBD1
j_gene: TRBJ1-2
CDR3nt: TGTGCCAGCAGTGACACCACAGGGGGCTCAGATGGCTACACCTTC
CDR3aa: CASSDTTGGSDGYTF

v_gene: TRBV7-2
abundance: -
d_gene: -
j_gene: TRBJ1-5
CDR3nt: TGTGCCAGCAGCTTAGTAGCGCTTAATAGCAATCAGCCCCAGCATTTT
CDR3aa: CASSLVALNSNQPQHF

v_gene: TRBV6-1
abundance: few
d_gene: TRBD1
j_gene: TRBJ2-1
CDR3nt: TGTGCCAGCAGTTCAGGGGGCGAGCGGTTCTTC
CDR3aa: CASSSGGERFF

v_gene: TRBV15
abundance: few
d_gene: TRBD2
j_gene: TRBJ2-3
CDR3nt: TGTGCCACCAGCAGGACTAGCGGGAGCACAGATACGCAGTATTTT
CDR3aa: CATSRTSGSTDTQYF

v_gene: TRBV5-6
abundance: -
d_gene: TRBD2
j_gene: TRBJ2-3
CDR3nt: TGTGCCAGCAGCTTAACTAGCGGGGGGACAGATACGCAGTATTTT
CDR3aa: CASSLTSGGTDTQYF